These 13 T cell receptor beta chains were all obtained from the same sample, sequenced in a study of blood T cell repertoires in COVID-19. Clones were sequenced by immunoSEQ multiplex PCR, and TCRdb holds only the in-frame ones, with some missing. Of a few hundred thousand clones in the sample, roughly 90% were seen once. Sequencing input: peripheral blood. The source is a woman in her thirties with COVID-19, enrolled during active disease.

The CDR3 here is CASNRDRGPPGEQYF. In DNA, the CDR3 is TGTGCCAGCAACCGGGACAGGGGGCCCCCGGGCGAGCAGTACTTC. This chain connects TRBV2 to TRBJ2-7, with 12 bases fitting TRBD1. V lost 7 bases to trimming and J lost 6 bases; unmatched junction nucleotides: 10. There are 15 residues in the CDR3. Germline V CDR1 and CDR2: SNHLY, FYNNEI.

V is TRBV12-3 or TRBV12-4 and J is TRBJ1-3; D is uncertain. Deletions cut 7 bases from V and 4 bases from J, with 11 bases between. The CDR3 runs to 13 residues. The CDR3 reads CASTSSGGNTIYF. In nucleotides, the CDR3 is TGTGCCAGCACCTCTTCGGGGGGAAACACCATATATTTT.

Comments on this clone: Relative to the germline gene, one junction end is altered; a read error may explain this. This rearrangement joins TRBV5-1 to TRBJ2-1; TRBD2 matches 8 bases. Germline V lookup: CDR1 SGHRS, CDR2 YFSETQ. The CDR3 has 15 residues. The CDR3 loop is CASSLAGGAYTEQFF. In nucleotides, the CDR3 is TGCGCCAGCAGCTTGGCGGGAGGGGCGTACACTGAGCAGTTCTTC.

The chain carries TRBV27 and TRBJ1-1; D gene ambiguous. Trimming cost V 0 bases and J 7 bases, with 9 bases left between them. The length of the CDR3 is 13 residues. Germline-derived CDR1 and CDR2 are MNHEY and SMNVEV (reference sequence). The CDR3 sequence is CASSLSYQIEAFF. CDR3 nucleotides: TGTGCCAGCAGTTTATCGTATCAGATTGAAGCTTTCTTT.

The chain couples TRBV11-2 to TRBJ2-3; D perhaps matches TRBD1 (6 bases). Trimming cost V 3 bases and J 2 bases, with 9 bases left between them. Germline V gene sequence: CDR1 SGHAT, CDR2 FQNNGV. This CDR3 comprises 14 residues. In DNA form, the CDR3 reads TGTGCCAGCAGCTTTTGGACAGCCACAGATACGCAGTATTTT. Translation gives CASSFWTATDTQYF.

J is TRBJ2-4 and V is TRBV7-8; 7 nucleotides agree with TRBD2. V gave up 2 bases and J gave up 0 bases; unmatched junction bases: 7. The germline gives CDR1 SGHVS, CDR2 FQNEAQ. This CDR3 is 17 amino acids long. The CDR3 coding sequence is TGTGCCAGCAGCTTATTTCGGGGACTACAAGCCAAAAACATTCAGTACTTC. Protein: CASSLFRGLQAKNIQYF.

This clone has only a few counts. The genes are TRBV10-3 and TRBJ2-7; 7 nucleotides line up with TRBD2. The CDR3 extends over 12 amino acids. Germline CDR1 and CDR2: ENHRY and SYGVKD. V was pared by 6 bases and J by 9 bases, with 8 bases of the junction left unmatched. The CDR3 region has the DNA TGTGCCATCAGCCGGGAGGACACCGCGCAGTACTTC. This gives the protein CAISREDTAQYF.

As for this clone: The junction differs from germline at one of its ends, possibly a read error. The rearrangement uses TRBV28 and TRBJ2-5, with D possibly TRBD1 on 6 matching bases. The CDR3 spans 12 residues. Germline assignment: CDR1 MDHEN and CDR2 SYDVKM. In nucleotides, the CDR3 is TGTGCCAGCAGTTTAAGGTGGACAGTCAGGCACTTC. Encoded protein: CASSLRWTVRHF. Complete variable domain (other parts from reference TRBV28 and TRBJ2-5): DVKVTQSSRYLVKRTGEKVFLECVQDMDHENMFWYRQDPGLGLRLIYFSYDVKMKEKGDIPEGYSVSREKKERFSLILESASTNQTSMYLCASSLRWTVRHFGPGTRLLVL.

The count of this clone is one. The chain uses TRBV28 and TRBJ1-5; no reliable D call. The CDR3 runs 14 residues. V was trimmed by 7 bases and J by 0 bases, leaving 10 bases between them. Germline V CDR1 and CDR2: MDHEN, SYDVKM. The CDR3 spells CASNLPGSNQPQHF. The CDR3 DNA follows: TGTGCCAGCAACCTTCCGGGTAGCAATCAGCCCCAGCATTTT.

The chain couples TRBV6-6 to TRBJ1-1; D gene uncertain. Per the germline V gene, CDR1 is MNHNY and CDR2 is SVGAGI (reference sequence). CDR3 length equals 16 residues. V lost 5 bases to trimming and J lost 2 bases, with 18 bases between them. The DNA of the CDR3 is TGTGCCAGCAGTCAGATCCCCTTAGACTCAAACACTGAAGCTTTCTTT. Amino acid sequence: CASSQIPLDSNTEAFF.

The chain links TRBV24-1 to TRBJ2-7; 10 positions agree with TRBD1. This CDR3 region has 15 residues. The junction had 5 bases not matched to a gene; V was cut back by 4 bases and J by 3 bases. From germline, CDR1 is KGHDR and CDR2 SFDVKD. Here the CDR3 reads CATSDPGQGLYEQYF. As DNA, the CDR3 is TGTGCCACCAGTGACCCGGGACAGGGGCTCTACGAGCAGTACTTC.

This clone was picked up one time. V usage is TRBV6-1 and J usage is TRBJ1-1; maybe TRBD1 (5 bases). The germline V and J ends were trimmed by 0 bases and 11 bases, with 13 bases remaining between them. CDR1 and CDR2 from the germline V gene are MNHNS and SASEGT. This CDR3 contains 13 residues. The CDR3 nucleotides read TGTGCCAGCAGTGAAGCGGGGGACTTGTCCGCTTTCTTT. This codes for CASSEAGDLSAFF.

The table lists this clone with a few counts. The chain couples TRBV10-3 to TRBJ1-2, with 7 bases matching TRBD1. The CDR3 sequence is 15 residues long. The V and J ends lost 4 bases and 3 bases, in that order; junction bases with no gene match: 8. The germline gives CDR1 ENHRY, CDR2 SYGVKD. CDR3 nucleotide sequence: TGTGCCATCAGTGGAGGGACAGCACACTACTATGGCTACACCTTC. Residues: CAISGGTAHYYGYTF.